The 9 T cell receptor beta chains presented below share a single source sample, sequenced in a study of blood T cell repertoires in COVID-19. Measured with immunoSEQ multiplex PCR; TCRdb has only the in-frame clones, and not every one. This table holds some 45,000 clones, about 91% found once. Sequenced material: peripheral blood. The receptors shown here come from a man between 60 and 75 years old with active COVID-19.

This clone has just one count. This chain uses TRBV5-5 with TRBJ2-7; a possible D gene is TRBD2 (6 bases). The germline V gene has CDR1 SGHKS and CDR2 YYEKEE (reference sequence). Trimming removed 1 base from V and 0 bases from J, with 11 bases in between. The CDR3 has 15 amino acids. Written as DNA, the CDR3 is TGTGCCAGCAGCTTGTACGGGGGACCCTCCTACGAGCAGTACTTC. Protein product: CASSLYGGPSYEQYF.

The rearrangement joins TRBV28 to TRBJ2-1; D is undetermined. Germline V CDR1 and CDR2: MDHEN, SYDVKM. The CDR3 has 12 residues. The germline V and J ends were trimmed by 2 bases and 5 bases, with 4 bases remaining between them. In nucleotides, the CDR3 is TGTGCCAGCAGTTTAACACACAATGAGCAGTTCTTC. Translation gives CASSLTHNEQFF.

The V gene is TRBV5-1, the J gene TRBJ2-3, with 8 positions matching TRBD1. V dropped 4 bases and J dropped 0; count of bases not matched to a gene: 4. The CDR3 sequence is 15 residues long. From germline, CDR1 is SGHRS and CDR2 YFSETQ. CDR3 sequence reads: CASSPTGGSTDTQYF. CDR3 sequence (DNA): TGCGCCAGCAGCCCAACAGGGGGGAGCACAGATACGCAGTATTTT. Using reference TRBV5-1 and TRBJ2-3 for the parts outside the CDR3, the full variable domain is KAGVTQTPRYLIKTRGQQVTLSCSPISGHRSVSWYQQTPGQGLQFLFEYFSETQRNKGNFPGRFSGRQFSNSRSEMNVSTLELGDSALYLCASSPTGGSTDTQYFGPGTRLTVL.

This chain links TRBV30 with TRBJ2-1; 12 nucleotides agree with TRBD2. The ends lost 4 bases at V and 6 bases at J; junction bases unmatched: 4. In germline, CDR1 is GTSNPN, CDR2 SVGIG (reference sequence). This CDR3 has 14 amino acids. Written as DNA, the CDR3 is TGTGCCTGGAATAAGGGACTAGCGGGCAATGAGCAGTTCTTC. Its protein product is CAWNKGLAGNEQFF.

The genes are TRBV5-4 and TRBJ2-1; TRBD1 matches 9 bases. V lost 4 bases to trimming and J lost 6 bases; unmatched junction nucleotides: 14. CDR3 length: 17 residues. The V gene's germline CDR1 is SGHNT and CDR2 YYREEE (reference sequence). The CDR3 coding sequence is TGTGCCAGCAGCGCCGAGCCAGGGACAGGGAAAGCCAATGAGCAGTTCTTC. As protein: CASSAEPGTGKANEQFF.

This chain uses TRBV5-4 with TRBJ2-2, with D possibly being TRBD2 (5 bases). CDR3 length equals 14 residues. V gave up 5 bases and J gave up 3 bases, with 11 bases separating them. Per germline, CDR1 SGHNT and CDR2 YYREEE (reference sequence). The CDR3: CASSYFGDTGELFF. The CDR3 bases are TGTGCCAGCAGTTACTTCGGGGACACCGGGGAGCTGTTTTTT.

The chain couples TRBV5-4 to TRBJ1-2; D may be TRBD1 (6 bases). V was cut by 0 bases and J by 6 bases, with 15 bases left in between. This CDR3 region has 15 residues. CDR1 is SGHNT and CDR2 is YYREEE in the germline V gene (reference sequence). The CDR3 DNA sequence: TGTGCCAGCAGCTTGGTCGGTATGGGGGCACATGGCTACACCTTC. Encoded protein: CASSLVGMGAHGYTF.

This chain connects TRBV12-3 or TRBV12-4 to TRBJ2-3, with 7 nucleotides matching TRBD2. CDR3 length: 13 residues. Trimming took 7 bases from V and 8 from J; bases not matched to a gene: 9. The CDR3: CASTPGSGPTQYF. The CDR3 DNA sequence: TGTGCCAGCACCCCGGGTAGCGGGCCTACGCAGTATTTT.

The CDR3 region is CASSSAGVGGELFF. CDR3 DNA sequence: TGTGCCAGTAGTTCGGCGGGCGTTGGGGGGGAGCTGTTTTTT. The chain has TRBV19 and TRBJ2-2; D might be TRBD2 (5 bases). V lost 5 bases and J 8 bases, leaving 15 bases between the germline ends. Germline assignment: CDR1 LNHDA and CDR2 SQIVND (reference sequence). This CDR3 is 14 amino acids long.